This TCR beta chain was identified in a study of T cells after yellow fever vaccination. Study-level information: Any fraction with a low cell number was prepared using SMART-Seq v4 Ultra Low Input. Study-level results: FACS-sorted repertoires might harbor abundant contaminating clonotypes from the bulk population.

TCR cDNA, made by 5'RACE template switching, carried an added universal primer site and UMIs. TCRdb reanalysed the 5' RACE reads using MiXCR and keeps one entry per CDR3 protein. The sample gives 100,000 to 150,000 distinct CDR3 sequences, about 8.2% of which show up once; under 40% is in the top ten. This clonotype occurred a few times. Its antigen is still unknown. This CDR3 has 18 amino acids. Germline V gene data show CDR1 as SGHKS and CDR2 as YYEKEE (reference sequence). V was trimmed by 0 bases and J by 0 bases, leaving 16 bases between them. The V call is TRBV5-5, the J call TRBJ1-5; D gene ambiguous. This clonotype originated in a man aged 18 to 29 who received the YFV17D yellow fever vaccine. The material sequenced was CD8+ T cells sorted from PBMCs, taken on the day of the yellow fever booster vaccination. CDR3 nucleotides: TGTGCCAGCAGCTTGGTGGCACCCGTGGGGTATAGCAATCAGCCCCAGCATTTT. Amino acids: CASSLVAPVGYSNQPQHF.